One sample yielded the 28 T cell receptor beta chains listed below, sequenced in a study of blood T cell repertoires in COVID-19. Data came from immunoSEQ multiplex PCR; TCRdb stores just in-frame clones and leaves some out. The sample includes about 280,000 clones, approximately 86% of them seen just once. Sequenced: peripheral blood. The source is a woman aged 25 to 39 who had recovered from COVID-19.

This clone was recorded a few times. This chain joins TRBV4-2 and TRBJ2-1; 7 nucleotides align to TRBD1. This CDR3 spans 14 amino acids. J was trimmed by 7 bases and V by 3 bases; bases with no gene match: 6. Germline V gene lookup returns CDR1 LGHNA and CDR2 YNFKEQ. The CDR3 loop reads CASSQVTGRNEQFF. CDR3 sequence (DNA): TGTGCCAGCAGCCAGGTGACAGGGCGGAATGAGCAGTTCTTC.

The chain recombines TRBV30 with TRBJ2-5; 13 nucleotides align to TRBD2. CDR1 and CDR2 from the germline V gene are GTSNPN and SVGIG (reference sequence). The CDR3 has 13 residues. V lost 5 bases, J lost 5 bases, and 2 bases stayed unmatched. The CDR3 region has the DNA TGTGCCTGGTCGACTAGCGGGGGGGAGACCCAGTACTTC. Translated, it gives CAWSTSGGETQYF. The full variable domain, in which reference TRBV30 and TRBJ2-5 provide the parts outside the CDR3, is SQTIHQWPATLVQPVGSPLSLECTVEGTSNPNLYWYRQAAGRGLQLLFYSVGIGQISSEVPQNLSASRPQDRQFILSSKKLLLSDSGFYLCAWSTSGGETQYFGPGTRLLVL.

The chain links TRBV5-4 to TRBJ2-7; the match to TRBD1 covers 10 bases. Looked up from germline, CDR1 is SGHNT and CDR2 is YYREEE (reference sequence). J gave up 2 bases and V 2 bases, and 4 bases lay outside the gene matches. This CDR3 contains 15 residues. The CDR3 loop is CASSFWDRGAYEQYF. The CDR3 DNA reads TGTGCCAGCAGCTTTTGGGACAGGGGAGCCTACGAGCAGTACTTC.

The chain couples TRBV7-2 to TRBJ2-1; 8 bases match TRBD1. The V gene's germline CDR1 is SGHTA and CDR2 FQGNSA. The CDR3 is 11 residues long. The junction had 2 bases not matched to a gene; V was cut back by 1 base and J by 15 bases. In nucleotides, the CDR3 is TGTGCCAGCAGCTTAGGGACAGGGTTGTTCTTC. This translates into CASSLGTGLFF.

The chain links TRBV28 to TRBJ1-5, with 8 bases identical to TRBD1. The CDR3 has 18 residues. Trimming removed 1 base from V and 1 base from J; junction bases left unmatched: 9. Germline V gene lookup returns CDR1 MDHEN and CDR2 SYDVKM. CDR3 in DNA: TGTGCCAGCAGTTTATACCCCCTACAGGGGGTAAGCAATCAGCCCCAGCATTTT. Encoded protein: CASSLYPLQGVSNQPQHF.

The V call is TRBV7-2, the J call TRBJ2-7; perhaps TRBD2 as D (6 bases). The CDR3 is made up of 13 amino acids. Germline V CDR1 and CDR2: SGHTA, FQGNSA. V was clipped by 3 bases and J by 5 bases, with 11 bases between them. The CDR3 DNA follows: TGTGCCAGCAGCTTCATCCGGGGGAACGAGCAGTACTTC. Protein sequence: CASSFIRGNEQYF.

V and J are TRBV19 and TRBJ1-1; 9 nucleotides match TRBD1. The germline gives CDR1 LNHDA, CDR2 SQIVND (reference sequence). J lost 1 base, V lost 4 bases, and 4 bases had no gene match. The CDR3 runs 15 residues. This CDR3 is CASSTTGGPNTEAFF. In DNA form, the CDR3 reads TGTGCCAGTAGTACTACAGGGGGCCCGAACACTGAAGCTTTCTTT. Together with reference TRBV19 and TRBJ1-1, the CDR3 gives the full variable domain: DGGITQSPKYLFRKEGQNVTLSCEQNLNHDAMYWYRQDPGQGLRLIYYSQIVNDFQKGDIAEGYSVSREKKESFPLTVTSAQKNPTAFYLCASSTTGGPNTEAFFGQGTRLTVV.

This chain uses TRBV20-1 with TRBJ2-1, with 10 bases that match TRBD2. J was trimmed by 0 bases and V by 3 bases; bases with no gene match: 8. The CDR3 runs to 17 residues. Germline V gene sequence: CDR1 DFQATT, CDR2 SNEGSKA (reference sequence). DNA for the CDR3: TGCAGTGCTAGTCTAGCGGGGGCGGGAATCTCCTACAATGAGCAGTTCTTC. Translation gives CSASLAGAGISYNEQFF.

The rearrangement uses TRBV5-4 and TRBJ1-1, with TRBD1 identical over 8 bases. J was trimmed by 4 bases and V by 3 bases; bases with no gene match: 8. Per the germline V gene, CDR1 is SGHNT and CDR2 is YYREEE (reference sequence). The CDR3 has 15 amino acids. Written as DNA, the CDR3 is TGTGCCAGCAGCTCTTACAGGGGGATGTCCACTGAAGCTTTCTTT. Amino acids: CASSSYRGMSTEAFF.

V gene TRBV4-3 combines with J gene TRBJ2-7; 11 bases agree with TRBD2. V lost 4 bases, J lost 7 bases, and 12 bases stayed unmatched. The CDR3 sequence is 16 residues long. Germline loops: CDR1 LGHNA, CDR2 YSLEER. For the CDR3, the DNA is TGCGCCAGCAGCCCTGGCGGGGGACTAGCGGCTGGGGAGCAGTACTTC. Its protein product is CASSPGGGLAAGEQYF.

The chain is built from TRBV12-3 or TRBV12-4 and TRBJ1-2; 8 bases are shared with TRBD1. The trim removed 5 bases at V and 3 bases at J, leaving 2 bases unmatched. The CDR3 sequence is 13 residues long. CDR3 nucleotide sequence: TGTGCCAGCAGTGGACAGGGAGACTATGGCTACACCTTC. Amino acids: CASSGQGDYGYTF.

The CDR3 region is CASSQNRAGEQFF. CDR3 DNA sequence: TGTGCCAGCAGCCAAAACAGGGCAGGTGAGCAGTTCTTC. The chain couples TRBV3-1 (or the pseudogene TRBV3-2) to TRBJ2-1; possible D gene TRBD1, 6 bases. Trimming removed 2 bases from V and 9 bases from J, with 11 bases in between. This CDR3 comprises 13 residues. Germline assignment: CDR1 LGHDT and CDR2 YNNKEL (reference sequence).

The genes are TRBV7-2 and TRBJ2-1; maybe TRBD2 (5 bases). Trimming shortened V by 2 bases and J by 10 bases, and 12 bases separated the two germline ends. This CDR3 region has 13 residues. The germline V gene encodes CDR1 SGHTA and CDR2 FQGNSA. The CDR3 region is CASSLNLAGEQFF. The CDR3 nucleotides are TGTGCCAGCAGCTTAAACCTAGCAGGCGAGCAGTTCTTC.

The CDR3 DNA is TGCGCCAGCACCCCCCCGGGGGGCCAAGAGACCCAGTACTTC. It specifies CASTPPGGQETQYF. The chain is built from TRBV5-1 and TRBJ2-5; TRBD2 matches at 7 bases. This CDR3 has 14 amino acids. The germline gives CDR1 SGHRS, CDR2 YFSETQ. V lost 6 bases, J lost 1 base, and 6 bases stayed unmatched.

This clone has only one observation. V and J are TRBV5-4 and TRBJ2-7, with 7 bases identical to TRBD1. Germline assignment: CDR1 SGHNT and CDR2 YYREEE (reference sequence). This CDR3 region has 16 residues. V trimming: 1 base; J trimming: 3 bases; junction bases outside the gene matches: 10. CDR3 in amino acids: CASSLKVGTDLYEQYF. CDR3 bases: TGTGCCAGCAGCTTGAAGGTCGGGACAGATCTCTACGAGCAGTACTTC.

There are a few counts of this clone. The genes are TRBV27 and TRBJ2-1, with a tentative D call TRBD1 (6 bases). Germline values: CDR1 MNHEY, CDR2 SMNVEV (reference sequence). V was trimmed by 6 bases and J by 0 bases, leaving 15 bases between them. The length of the CDR3 is 16 residues. The CDR3 here is CASRLGAISSYNEQFF. CDR3 in DNA: TGTGCCAGCAGGTTGGGGGCCATCAGCTCCTACAATGAGCAGTTCTTC.

This clone was found a few times. V gene TRBV7-2 combines with J gene TRBJ2-7, with 7 bases matching TRBD1. V shed 5 bases and J 2 bases; nucleotides not matched to a gene: 9. The CDR3 consists of 15 residues. CDR1 and CDR2 from the germline V gene are SGHTA and FQGNSA. The DNA for the CDR3 is TGTGCCAGCAGCGACGTGACAGGGTTCACCTACGAGCAGTACTTC. It codes for CASSDVTGFTYEQYF.

The rearrangement joins TRBV3-1 (or the pseudogene TRBV3-2) to TRBJ2-7; D gene ambiguous. The V end lost 4 bases, the J end lost 4 bases, and 14 bases lay between the germline ends. The germline V gene has CDR1 LGHDT and CDR2 YNNKEL (reference sequence). The CDR3 runs 14 residues. CDR3 coding DNA: TGTGCCAGCAGCCGTGAGACGGGTGGGTACGAGCAGTACTTC. Protein: CASSRETGGYEQYF.

The chain links TRBV2 to TRBJ2-7; 16 bases line up with TRBD2. The germline V gene has CDR1 SNHLY and CDR2 FYNNEI. The CDR3 extends over 19 amino acids. J was trimmed by 0 bases and V by 0 bases; bases with no gene match: 5. The CDR3 sequence: CASSEARGTSGRASYEQYF. CDR3 sequence (DNA): TGTGCCAGCAGTGAAGCGCGAGGGACTAGCGGGAGGGCCTCCTACGAGCAGTACTTC.

The rearrangement links TRBV4-1 to TRBJ1-5; TRBD1 is a possible D gene (5 bases). The CDR3 runs 14 residues. Trimming pared 2 bases from V and 7 bases from J, leaving 12 bases between. Germline V CDR1 and CDR2: MGHRA, YSYEKL. The CDR3 sequence: CASSQSPRGQPQHF. The CDR3 region has the DNA TGCGCCAGCAGCCAATCGCCCCGGGGGCAGCCCCAGCATTTT.

This sequence joins TRBV18 and TRBJ1-3; no firm D call. This CDR3 spans 14 amino acids. CDR1 is KGHSH and CDR2 is LQKENI in the germline V gene. The germline V and J ends were trimmed by 1 base and 4 bases, with 8 bases remaining between them. The DNA for the CDR3 is TGTGCCAGCTCACCACAGAACCAGGGAAACACCATATATTTT. Translated: CASSPQNQGNTIYF.

V is TRBV7-9 and J is TRBJ1-5; D remains unclear. Trimming removed 5 bases from V and 7 bases from J, with 12 bases in between. CDR1 is SEHNR and CDR2 is FQNEAQ in the germline V gene (reference sequence). This CDR3 has 13 residues. CDR3 residues: CASSIREGQPQHF. CDR3 DNA: TGTGCCAGCAGCATTAGAGAGGGCCAGCCCCAGCATTTT.

The V gene is TRBV6-6, the J gene TRBJ1-2, with 9 bases identical to TRBD1. This CDR3 spans 14 amino acids. Germline V gives CDR1 MNHNY, CDR2 SVGAGI (reference sequence). The J segment lost 7 bases and the V segment lost 2 bases, leaving 5 bases of the junction unmatched. As DNA, the CDR3 is TGTGCCAGCAGTTACACTGACAGGGGGACTGGCTACACCTTC. It is translated as CASSYTDRGTGYTF.

The CDR3 region is CSASPGGRYNEQFF. CDR3 in DNA: TGCAGTGCTAGTCCAGGGGGCAGGTACAATGAGCAGTTCTTC. The chain combines TRBV20-1 with TRBJ2-1; TRBD1 agrees at 8 bases. V lost 3 bases, J lost 4 bases, and 5 bases stayed unmatched. The CDR3 loop spans 14 amino acids. Per germline, CDR1 DFQATT and CDR2 SNEGSKA (reference sequence).

This chain uses TRBV3-1 (or the pseudogene TRBV3-2) with TRBJ2-1, with D perhaps TRBD1 (5 bases). The CDR3 has 13 residues. CDR1 and CDR2 (germline): LGHDT, YNNKEL (reference sequence). V was clipped by 1 base and J by 5 bases, with 6 bases between them. Here the CDR3 DNA reads TGTGCCAGCAGCCAAGGACAGAACAATGAGCAGTTCTTC. This codes for CASSQGQNNEQFF.

This chain connects TRBV3-1 (or the pseudogene TRBV3-2) to TRBJ2-1, with 13 nucleotides matching TRBD2. Germline V gene data show CDR1 as LGHDT and CDR2 as YNNKEL (reference sequence). With V trimmed by 7 bases and J by 2 bases, 23 bases remained unmatched. This CDR3 spans 22 amino acids. The CDR3 loop reads CASTFPPTNFGTSGTTYNEQFF. DNA for the CDR3: TGTGCCAGCACTTTTCCCCCCACTAACTTCGGGACTAGCGGGACCACCTACAATGAGCAGTTCTTC.

The rearrangement links TRBV11-2 to TRBJ1-5; D perhaps matches TRBD1 (6 bases). Germline values: CDR1 SGHAT, CDR2 FQNNGV. Trimming left V 2 bases short and J 0 bases short, with 8 bases between. This CDR3 is built from 15 residues. CDR3 loop: CASSLHRDSNQPQHF. The CDR3 coding sequence is TGTGCCAGCAGCTTACACAGGGATAGCAATCAGCCCCAGCATTTT.

The CDR3 DNA reads TGTGCCACCAGCAGAGCGGGGTCCAAAAAACTGTTTTTT. This gives the protein CATSRAGSKKLFF. The J gene is TRBJ1-4, the V gene TRBV15, with D hard to call. With 1 base removed from V and 9 bases from J, the gap between germline ends came to 9 bases. The CDR3 covers 13 residues. CDR1 and CDR2 (germline): LNHNV, YYDKDF (reference sequence).